A single sample gave rise to the 18 T cell receptor beta chains below, sequenced in a study of cytomegalovirus exposure and HLA in healthy donors. Profiled with immunoSEQ multiplex PCR; TCRdb holds only in-frame clones, not every one. Of 65,000 to 75,000 clones listed, 94% are singletons. Sequenced input: PBMCs. The receptors come from a man aged 18 to 29 in good health and CMV-seropositive.

CDR3 DNA sequence: TGTGCCAGCAGCTTGACAGGAAACTCTGGAAACACCATATATTTT. This sequence encodes CASSLTGNSGNTIYF. V gene TRBV5-6 combines with J gene TRBJ1-3; D might be TRBD1 (5 bases). The CDR3 totals 15 residues. CDR1 is SGHDT and CDR2 is YYEEEE in the germline V gene. Trimming pared 1 base from V and 0 bases from J, leaving 8 bases between.

This sequence joins TRBV28 and TRBJ2-1; D gene ambiguous. Looked up from germline, CDR1 is MDHEN and CDR2 is SYDVKM. Trimming left V 6 bases short and J 9 bases short, with 12 bases between. CDR3 length equals 12 residues. In nucleotides, the CDR3 is TGTGCCAGCAGCCTACCCACTCGTGAGCAGTTCTTC. Translation gives CASSLPTREQFF.

This sequence joins TRBV28 and TRBJ2-7, with TRBD1 matching over 9 bases. Germline-derived CDR1 and CDR2 are MDHEN and SYDVKM. V shed 5 bases and J 4 bases; nucleotides not matched to a gene: 9. The CDR3 runs 15 residues. The CDR3 DNA sequence: TGTGCCAGCAGTGAACCGGGACAGGGACGGTACGAGCAGTACTTC. It specifies CASSEPGQGRYEQYF.

The V call is TRBV9, the J call TRBJ1-4; 8 bases are a match to TRBD1. Germline assignment: CDR1 SGDLS and CDR2 YYNGEE. The CDR3 is 14 amino acids. Unmatched junction bases numbered 5, after V lost 3 bases and J lost 7 bases. CDR3 sequence: CASSAGGVGEKLFF. For the CDR3, the DNA is TGTGCCAGCAGCGCAGGGGGCGTCGGTGAAAAACTGTTTTTT. The variable domain in full, with the rest retrieved from reference TRBV9 and TRBJ1-4, is DSGVTQTPKHLITATGQRVTLRCSPRSGDLSVYWYQQSLDQGLQFLIQYYNGEERAKGNILERFSAQQFPDLHSELNLSSLELGDSALYFCASSAGGVGEKLFFGSGTQLSVL.

The rearrangement joins TRBV2 to TRBJ2-7, with TRBD1 matching 11 bases. CDR3 length: 15 amino acids. The germline CDR1 and CDR2 sequences are SNHLY and FYNNEI. Trimming at V came to 0 bases and at J to 5 bases, leaving 3 bases not matched to a gene. CDR3 bases: TGTGCCAGCAGTGAAGCGAGGGGACAGGGGGACGAGCAGTACTTC. It codes for CASSEARGQGDEQYF.

J is TRBJ1-2 and V is TRBV25-1, with D tentatively TRBD1 (5 bases). The CDR3 runs 15 residues. The ends were cut back, 3 bases at V and 6 bases at J, with 17 bases in the middle. CDR1 and CDR2 from the germline V gene are MGHDK and SYGVNS. CDR3 bases: TGTGCCAGCAGTGACGGGAGGGGTACGAACCATGGCTACACCTTC. It specifies CASSDGRGTNHGYTF.

This clone has just one count. The V gene is TRBV10-3, the J gene TRBJ2-3, with 8 positions matching TRBD1. The CDR3 sequence is 16 residues long. Germline V gene lookup returns CDR1 ENHRY and CDR2 SYGVKD. V trimming: 5 bases; J trimming: 4 bases; junction bases outside the gene matches: 11. CDR3 sequence reads: CAISPPPGGLPDTQYF. CDR3 DNA: TGTGCCATCAGTCCACCGCCAGGGGGCTTGCCAGATACGCAGTATTTT.

V is TRBV6-5 and J is TRBJ2-1; 14 bases are shared with TRBD2. Germline CDR1 reads MNHEY; CDR2 reads SVGAGI. V trimming: 2 bases; J trimming: 8 bases; junction bases outside the gene matches: 2. The length of the CDR3 is 15 residues. This CDR3 is CASSYGTSGSDEQFF. CDR3 sequence (DNA): TGTGCCAGCAGTTACGGGACTAGCGGGAGCGATGAGCAGTTCTTC.

V and J are TRBV27 and TRBJ2-7; 14 bases match TRBD2. The V and J ends lost 2 bases and 7 bases, in that order; junction bases with no gene match: 7. The CDR3 totals 16 residues. Germline CDR1 and CDR2: MNHEY and SMNVEV (reference sequence). The CDR3 region has the DNA TGTGCCAGCAGTTTAATCGGGACTAGCGGGAGAGTGGAGCAGTACTTC. It encodes CASSLIGTSGRVEQYF.

This chain joins TRBV5-1 and TRBJ2-7, with D tentatively TRBD1 (6 bases). The V gene's germline CDR1 is SGHRS and CDR2 YFSETQ. V dropped 2 bases and J dropped 2 bases, with 8 bases sitting between them. This CDR3 region has 13 residues. The CDR3 region is CASSLQGAYEQYF. In DNA form, the CDR3 reads TGCGCCAGCAGCTTACAGGGTGCCTACGAGCAGTACTTC.

This chain links TRBV21-1 with TRBJ2-7; the tabulated D call, TRBD2, remains unverified against the DNA. TRBV21-1 is assigned pseudogene status. The CDR3 has 16 residues. Here the CDR3 reads CASSQKIAGLKDEQYF. CDR3 coding DNA: TGTGCCAGCAGTCAGAAAATAGCGGGGCTTAAGGACGAGCAGTACTTC.

The chain recombines TRBV28 with TRBJ2-5, with a tentative D call TRBD2 (7 bases). Trimming removed 4 bases from V and 5 bases from J, with 17 bases in between. The CDR3 has 15 residues. Germline assignment: CDR1 MDHEN and CDR2 SYDVKM. The CDR3 loop reads CASSSGGGRDETQYF. The CDR3 coding sequence is TGTGCCAGCAGTTCTGGGGGGGGCAGGGATGAGACCCAGTACTTC.

The rearrangement joins TRBV2 to TRBJ1-1; 7 positions agree with TRBD1. The CDR3 contains 12 residues. From germline, CDR1 is SNHLY and CDR2 FYNNEI. With V trimmed by 6 bases and J by 8 bases, 6 bases remained unmatched. The CDR3 is CASRTDRVEAFF. CDR3 nucleotide sequence: TGTGCCAGCAGGACCGACAGGGTGGAAGCTTTCTTT.

This chain joins TRBV28 and TRBJ2-1; 9 nucleotides line up with TRBD2. Germline CDR1 and CDR2: MDHEN and SYDVKM. The CDR3 length is 16 residues. The ends lost 1 base at V and 8 bases at J; junction bases unmatched: 9. The CDR3 bases are TGTGCCAGCAGTTTATTTTCTAGCGGGACGACGCATGAGCAGTTCTTC. Protein: CASSLFSSGTTHEQFF.

The gene calls are TRBV7-3 and TRBJ1-1; 10 bases map to TRBD1. V shed 3 bases and J 5 bases; nucleotides not matched to a gene: 3. The CDR3 consists of 14 residues. Germline lookup yields CDR1 SGHTA and CDR2 FQGTGA. The CDR3 sequence: CASSLTGGETEAFF. The CDR3 nucleotides are TGTGCCAGCAGCTTGACAGGGGGCGAGACTGAAGCTTTCTTT. Full variable domain (missing parts from reference TRBV7-3 and TRBJ1-1): GAGVSQTPSNKVTEKGKYVELRCDPISGHTALYWYRQSLGQGPEFLIYFQGTGAADDSGLPNDRFFAVRPEGSVSTLKIQRTERGDSAVYLCASSLTGGETEAFFGQGTRLTVV.

The V call is TRBV10-3, the J call TRBJ2-3, with 13 bases lining up with TRBD2. From germline, CDR1 is ENHRY and CDR2 SYGVKD. The V segment lost 5 bases and the J segment 7 bases; nucleotides outside the gene matches: 3. This CDR3 has 14 residues. The CDR3, as DNA: TGTGCCATCAGTCGGACTAGCGGGAGTCATACGCAGTATTTT. It yields the protein CAISRTSGSHTQYF.

The chain combines TRBV25-1 with TRBJ2-7; 12 bases map to TRBD1. This CDR3 has 14 residues. Germline V lookup: CDR1 MGHDK, CDR2 SYGVNS. V trimming: 1 base; J trimming: 11 bases; junction bases outside the gene matches: 6. The CDR3 DNA reads TGTGCCAGCAGTGAATCAGGGACAGGGGGCATAGAGTACTTC. Protein: CASSESGTGGIEYF.

This chain connects TRBV12-2 to TRBJ2-7; TRBD2 is the table's D call and was not checked against the DNA. TRBV12-2 is a pseudogene segment. CDR3 size: 17 residues. In nucleotides, the CDR3 is TGTGCAAGTCGCTTTTATGGGGAAGGACTAGCGGGATACGAGCAGTACTTC. The encoded protein is CASRFYGEGLAGYEQYF.